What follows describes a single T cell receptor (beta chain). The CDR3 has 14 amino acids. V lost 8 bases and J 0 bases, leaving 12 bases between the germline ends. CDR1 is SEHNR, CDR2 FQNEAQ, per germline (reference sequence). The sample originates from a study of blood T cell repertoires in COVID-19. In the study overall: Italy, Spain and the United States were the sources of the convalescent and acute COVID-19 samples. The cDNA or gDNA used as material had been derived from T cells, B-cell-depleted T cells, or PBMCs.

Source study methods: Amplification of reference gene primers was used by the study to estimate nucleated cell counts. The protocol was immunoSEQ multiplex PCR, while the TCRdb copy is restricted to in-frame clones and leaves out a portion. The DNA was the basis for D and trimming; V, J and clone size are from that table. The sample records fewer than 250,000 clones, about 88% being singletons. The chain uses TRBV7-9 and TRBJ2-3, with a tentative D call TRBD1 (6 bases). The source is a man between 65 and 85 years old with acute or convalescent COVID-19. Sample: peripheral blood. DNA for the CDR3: TGTGCCAGCGAAACAGGGATTAGCACAGATACGCAGTATTTT. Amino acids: CASETGISTDTQYF.